The 22 T cell receptor beta chains presented below share a single source sample, sequenced in a study of blood T cells in healthy people across ages (dated by TCRdb to 2013 to 2016). Library preparation was by 5' RACE. Sequencing was carried out with an Illumina HiSeq 2500. A second roughly 6 to 12 cycle PCR used a sample-barcoded 5' primer and a J-beta primer mix. TCRdb cleaned the public reads at Q25 with fastp, built clones with MiXCR and kept in-frame beta chains. CDR3 protein sequences are deduplicated, and each keeps its most common genes and DNA. The sample table shows around 800,000 distinct CDR3 sequences, and 60% to 80% are seen once. 25% to 35% of the sample lies in the top ten. Sequenced input: blood. These receptors were taken from a man aged 25-40 years in good health.

This clonotype was detected many times. The V gene is TRBV29-1, the J gene TRBJ2-1, with unresolved D. The CDR3 loop spans 16 amino acids. Looked up from germline, CDR1 is SQVTM and CDR2 is ANQGSEA. Trimming shortened V by 2 bases and J by 3 bases, and 17 bases separated the two germline ends. The CDR3 sequence: CSVEYGDTVFYNEQFF. CDR3 coding DNA: TGCAGCGTTGAATATGGGGATACAGTATTCTACAATGAGCAGTTCTTC.

This clonotype came up a few times. This chain uses TRBV4-2 with TRBJ1-4; D might be TRBD1 (6 bases). V was trimmed by 1 base and J by 3 bases, leaving 15 bases between them. Germline V gives CDR1 LGHNA, CDR2 YNFKEQ. The CDR3 runs 17 residues. The CDR3 loop reads CASSQGIAGVANEKLFF. The CDR3 nucleotides read TGTGCCAGCAGCCAAGGCATAGCAGGGGTGGCTAATGAAAAACTGTTTTTT.

The rearrangement joins TRBV5-1 to TRBJ2-4; 9 bases agree with TRBD1. Matching the DNA end better, TRBJ2-7 makes the J call doubtful. Germline V lookup: CDR1 SGHRS, CDR2 YFSETQ. This CDR3 has 14 amino acids. CDR3 sequence reads: CASSLRDREGEQYF. CDR3 bases: TGCGCCAGCAGCTTGCGGGACAGGGAGGGCGAGCAGTACTTC.

This clonotype was observed a few times. The rearrangement links TRBV2 to TRBJ1-4; D perhaps matches TRBD1 (5 bases). Trimming shortened V by 5 bases and J by 5 bases, and 21 bases separated the two germline ends. CDR1 SNHLY and CDR2 FYNNEI come from the germline V gene. This CDR3 is 17 amino acids long. The CDR3 sequence: CASSLLLGTVGNEKLFF. For the CDR3, the DNA is TGTGCCAGCAGTCTTTTACTCGGGACGGTGGGAAATGAAAAACTGTTTTTT.

The chain carries TRBV9 and TRBJ2-7; TRBD2 matches 7 bases. The CDR3 sequence is 13 residues long. The V segment lost 6 bases and the J segment 3 bases; nucleotides outside the gene matches: 6. Germline CDR1 reads SGDLS; CDR2 reads YYNGEE. The CDR3 protein is CASNKGLIYEQYF. In DNA form, the CDR3 reads TGTGCCAGCAACAAGGGACTAATCTACGAGCAGTACTTC.

The rearrangement joins TRBV20-1 to TRBJ2-3; possibly TRBD2 for D (7 bases). The germline V gene has CDR1 DFQATT and CDR2 SNEGSKA (reference sequence). V dropped 0 bases and J dropped 4 bases, with 14 bases sitting between them. The CDR3 spans 15 residues. The CDR3 loop reads CSARDLWGGSDTQYF. DNA of the CDR3: TGCAGTGCTAGAGATCTATGGGGGGGCTCAGATACGCAGTATTTT.

V is TRBV7-3 and J is TRBJ2-3; D gene uncertain. Trimming cost V 4 bases and J 0 bases, with 8 bases left between them. CDR1 is SGHTA, CDR2 FQGTGA, per germline. CDR3 length: 14 amino acids. The CDR3 loop reads CASSSIPSTDTQYF. For the CDR3, the DNA is TGTGCCAGCAGCTCAATACCTAGCACAGATACGCAGTATTTT.

This clonotype was detected only once. This chain uses TRBV28 with TRBJ2-3; D might be TRBD2 (7 bases). Trimming stripped 3 bases from V and 4 bases from J, with 11 bases between. Germline lookup yields CDR1 MDHEN and CDR2 SYDVKM. The CDR3 loop spans 14 amino acids. CDR3 sequence reads: CASSLGGPPDTQYF. The CDR3 nucleotides read TGTGCCAGCAGTTTGGGGGGGCCCCCAGATACGCAGTATTTT.

The chain couples TRBV6-2 or TRBV6-3 to TRBJ2-1; no clear D gene. The germline gives CDR1 MNHEY, CDR2 SVGEGT. CDR3 size: 17 residues. The V and J ends lost 6 bases and 3 bases respectively, with 21 bases between them. The CDR3 nucleotides are TGTGCCAGCAGACCACAACCGATCACGTGGGTCTACAATGAGCAGTTCTTC. It is translated as CASRPQPITWVYNEQFF.

V gene TRBV20-1 combines with J gene TRBJ2-3; D tentatively fits TRBD1 or TRBD2 (6 bases each). Trimming left V 0 bases short and J 0 bases short, with 13 bases between. The CDR3 totals 16 residues. Germline V gives CDR1 DFQATT, CDR2 SNEGSKA (reference sequence). The CDR3 is CSARDRGQGSTDTQYF. CDR3 nucleotides: TGCAGTGCTAGAGACCGGGGGCAGGGGAGCACAGATACGCAGTATTTT.

V and J are TRBV5-1 and TRBJ2-1; maybe TRBD2 (6 bases). Germline V gene lookup returns CDR1 SGHRS and CDR2 YFSETQ. This CDR3 is 16 amino acids long. Trimming stripped 3 bases from V and 8 bases from J, with 21 bases between. CDR3 nucleotide sequence: TGCGCCAGCAGCTCGTCTGGAGGGACGGTATTGGATGAGCAGTTCTTC. It encodes CASSSSGGTVLDEQFF.

The chain joins TRBV5-5 to TRBJ1-2; D is perhaps TRBD1 (6 bases). Germline loops: CDR1 SGHKS, CDR2 YYEKEE (reference sequence). The CDR3 loop spans 15 amino acids. Trimming took 1 base from V and 0 from J, leaving 10 bases between them. CDR3 loop: CASSLQGTSNYGYTF. In DNA form, the CDR3 reads TGTGCCAGCAGCTTGCAGGGGACGTCTAACTATGGCTACACCTTC.

The CDR3 region is CASVLSGQGAWNYGYTF. CDR3 nucleotide sequence: TGTGCCAGCGTACTCTCGGGACAGGGCGCATGGAACTATGGCTACACCTTC. The J gene is TRBJ1-2, the V gene TRBV7-9, with TRBD1 matching over 9 bases. The CDR3 length is 17 residues. After removal of 8 bases from V and 2 bases from J, the junction contained 15 bases not matched to a gene. Germline V lookup: CDR1 SEHNR, CDR2 FQNEAQ (reference sequence).

This chain connects TRBV28 to TRBJ2-7, with 9 positions matching TRBD2. Trimming at V came to 3 bases and at J to 4 bases, leaving 13 bases not matched to a gene. Germline V gene data show CDR1 as MDHEN and CDR2 as SYDVKM. The CDR3 is 17 residues long. The CDR3 DNA is TGTGCCAGCAGTTTCTTGGATAGCGGGGGACCGGAATACGAGCAGTACTTC. Translation gives CASSFLDSGGPEYEQYF.

On this clonotype: Possible read error: a much larger clone is one base away. The chain combines TRBV5-1 with TRBJ2-1; D is uncertain. This CDR3 contains 13 residues. Germline V lookup: CDR1 SGHRS, CDR2 YFSETQ. V was pared by 3 bases and J by 7 bases, with 11 bases between. The CDR3 bases are TGCGCCAGCAGCTGGGAAAACTGGAATGAGCAGTTCTTC. It encodes CASSWENWNEQFF.

The rearrangement links TRBV15 to TRBJ2-4, with 12 bases that match TRBD1. Germline values: CDR1 LNHNV, CDR2 YYDKDF (reference sequence). Trimming at V came to 5 bases and at J to 13 bases, leaving 12 bases not matched to a gene. CDR3 length: 15 residues. CDR3 nucleotides: TGTGCCACCAGCGGAGGGACAGGGGGCTCTAATGAGCAGTACTTC. Protein: CATSGGTGGSNEQYF.

The genes are TRBV6-5 and TRBJ2-5; tentatively, D is TRBD1 (6 bases). The J call could be wrong; TRBJ2-7 is a better fit for the DNA end. The CDR3 runs to 15 residues. CDR1 and CDR2 (germline): MNHEY, SVGAGI. CDR3 sequence (DNA): TGTGCCAGCAGTCCCGGGTCGGACAGACCCTACGAGCAGTACTTC. Its translation: CASSPGSDRPYEQYF.

The genes are TRBV20-1 and TRBJ2-3, with 7 positions matching TRBD2. V dropped 0 bases and J dropped 5; count of bases not matched to a gene: 8. The CDR3 totals 15 residues. Germline V gene data show CDR1 as DFQATT and CDR2 as SNEGSKA (reference sequence). The CDR3 here is CSARDAAGVGDTQYF. CDR3 sequence (DNA): TGCAGTGCTAGAGATGCGGCGGGGGTGGGAGATACGCAGTATTTT.

In this sample, this clonotype turned up a few times. The V gene is TRBV28, the J gene TRBJ2-5, with D unresolved. The V end was cut by 2 bases, the J end by 7 bases, with 14 bases between. CDR3 length: 14 amino acids. Germline CDR1 reads MDHEN; CDR2 reads SYDVKM. The chain's CDR3 is CASSLQPGSGTQYF. In DNA, the CDR3 is TGTGCCAGCAGTTTACAACCCGGTTCTGGGACCCAGTACTTC.

CDR3 sequence: CSVGMGGAGEQYF. The CDR3 DNA is TGCAGCGTTGGAATGGGGGGGGCAGGCGAGCAGTACTTC. The chain combines TRBV29-1 with TRBJ2-5; D might be TRBD2 (7 bases). The J call may be mistaken, given a closer DNA end match to TRBJ2-7. This CDR3 is built from 13 residues. Germline V gene lookup returns CDR1 SQVTM and CDR2 ANQGSEA.

The chain recombines TRBV7-2 with TRBJ2-1; 7 bases line up with TRBD1. The CDR3 sequence is 15 residues long. Germline loops: CDR1 SGHTA, CDR2 FQGNSA. V was pared by 4 bases and J by 7 bases, with 10 bases of the junction left unmatched. CDR3 bases: TGTGCCAGCAGCTACGGACAGGCCAGGTTGAATGAGCAGTTCTTC. This translates into CASSYGQARLNEQFF. Together with reference TRBV7-2 and TRBJ2-1, the CDR3 gives the full variable domain: GAGVSQSPSNKVTEKGKDVELRCDPISGHTALYWYRQSLGQGLEFLIYFQGNSAPDKSGLPSDRFSAERTGGSVSTLTIQRTQQEDSAVYLCASSYGQARLNEQFFGPGTRLTVL.

The chain combines TRBV20-1 with TRBJ1-2, with D tentatively TRBD1 (6 bases). Trimming cost V 3 bases and J 4 bases, with 24 bases left between them. Germline V gene sequence: CDR1 DFQATT, CDR2 SNEGSKA (reference sequence). This CDR3 comprises 17 residues. This CDR3 reads CSASSSARGTEGYGYTF. For the CDR3, the DNA is TGCAGTGCTAGTTCATCGGCCAGGGGTACAGAAGGCTATGGCTACACCTTC.